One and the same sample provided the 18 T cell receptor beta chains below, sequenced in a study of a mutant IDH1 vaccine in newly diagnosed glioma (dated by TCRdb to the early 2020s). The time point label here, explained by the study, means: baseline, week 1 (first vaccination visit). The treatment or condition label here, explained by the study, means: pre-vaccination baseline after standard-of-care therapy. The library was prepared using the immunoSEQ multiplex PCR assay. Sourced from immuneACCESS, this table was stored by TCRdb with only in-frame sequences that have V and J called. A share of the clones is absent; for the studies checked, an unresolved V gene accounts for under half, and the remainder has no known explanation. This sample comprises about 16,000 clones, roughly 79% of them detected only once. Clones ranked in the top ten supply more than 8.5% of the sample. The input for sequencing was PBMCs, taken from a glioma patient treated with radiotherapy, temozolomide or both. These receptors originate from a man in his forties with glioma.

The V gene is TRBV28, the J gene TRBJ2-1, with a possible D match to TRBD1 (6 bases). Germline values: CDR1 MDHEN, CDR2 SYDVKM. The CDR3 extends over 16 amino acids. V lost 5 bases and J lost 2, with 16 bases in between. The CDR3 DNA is TGTGCCAGCAGTCGATCCGGGACACACACCTACAATGAGCAGTTCTTC. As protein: CASSRSGTHTYNEQFF.

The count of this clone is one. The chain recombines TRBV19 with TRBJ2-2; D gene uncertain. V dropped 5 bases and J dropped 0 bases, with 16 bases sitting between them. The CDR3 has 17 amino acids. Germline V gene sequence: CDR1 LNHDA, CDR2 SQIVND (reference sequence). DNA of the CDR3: TGTGCCAGTAGTCCCTCGGATTGGGCCGCGAACACCGGGGAGCTGTTTTTT. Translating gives CASSPSDWAANTGELFF.

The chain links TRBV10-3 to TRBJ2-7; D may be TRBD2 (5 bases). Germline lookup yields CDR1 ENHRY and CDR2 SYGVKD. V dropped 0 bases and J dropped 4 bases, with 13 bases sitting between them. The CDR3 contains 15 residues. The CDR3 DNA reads TGTGCCATCAGTGAGTCGAAGGGCCGAGGGTACGAGCAGTACGTC. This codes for CAISESKGRGYEQYV.

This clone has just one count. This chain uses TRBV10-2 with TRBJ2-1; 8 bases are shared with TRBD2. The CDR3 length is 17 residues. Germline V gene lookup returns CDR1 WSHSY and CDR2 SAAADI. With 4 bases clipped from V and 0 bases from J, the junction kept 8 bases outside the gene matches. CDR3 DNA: TGCGCCAGCAGTGGGGGGTTTAGCGGGACCTCCTACAATGAGCAGTTCTTC. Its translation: CASSGGFSGTSYNEQFF.

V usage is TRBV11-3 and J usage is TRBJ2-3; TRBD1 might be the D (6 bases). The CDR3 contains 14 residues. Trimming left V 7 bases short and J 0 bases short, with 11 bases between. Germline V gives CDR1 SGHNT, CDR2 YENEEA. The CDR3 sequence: CASTWDISTDTQYF. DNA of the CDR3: TGTGCCAGCACCTGGGACATCAGCACAGATACGCAGTATTTT.

The CDR3: CASRLGGPNEQFF. The CDR3 region has the DNA TGTGCCAGCAGGTTGGGGGGGCCCAATGAGCAGTTCTTC. The chain couples TRBV2 to TRBJ2-1; weak D call: TRBD2 (7 bases). The CDR3 totals 13 residues. Germline CDR1 and CDR2: SNHLY and FYNNEI. V gave up 6 bases and J gave up 6 bases, with 12 bases separating them.

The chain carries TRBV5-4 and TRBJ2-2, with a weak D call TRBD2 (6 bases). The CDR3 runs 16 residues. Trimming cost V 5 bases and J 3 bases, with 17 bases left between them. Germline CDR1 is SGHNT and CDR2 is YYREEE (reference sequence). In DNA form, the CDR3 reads TGTGCCAGCAGATCCACACTAGCAGGGTACACCGGGGAGCTGTTTTTT. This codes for CASRSTLAGYTGELFF.

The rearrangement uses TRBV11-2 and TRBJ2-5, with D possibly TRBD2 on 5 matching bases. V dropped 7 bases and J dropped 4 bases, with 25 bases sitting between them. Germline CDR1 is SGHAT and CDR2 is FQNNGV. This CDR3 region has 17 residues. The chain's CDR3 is CASTTHPEGEMGETQYF. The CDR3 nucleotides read TGTGCCAGCACCACCCACCCAGAGGGAGAGATGGGAGAGACCCAGTACTTC.

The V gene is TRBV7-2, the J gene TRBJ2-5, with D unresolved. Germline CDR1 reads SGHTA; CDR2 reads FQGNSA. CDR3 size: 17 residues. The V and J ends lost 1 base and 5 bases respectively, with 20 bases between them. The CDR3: CASSLVFGRPRRETQYF. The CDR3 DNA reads TGTGCCAGCAGCTTAGTATTTGGTCGGCCGCGTCGGGAGACCCAGTACTTC.

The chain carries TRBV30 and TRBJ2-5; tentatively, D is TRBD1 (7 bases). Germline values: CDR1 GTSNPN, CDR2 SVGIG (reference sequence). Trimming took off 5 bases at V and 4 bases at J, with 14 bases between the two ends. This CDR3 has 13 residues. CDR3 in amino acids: CAWQRRGRETQYF. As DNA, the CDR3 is TGTGCCTGGCAGAGGAGGGGGCGAGAGACCCAGTACTTC.

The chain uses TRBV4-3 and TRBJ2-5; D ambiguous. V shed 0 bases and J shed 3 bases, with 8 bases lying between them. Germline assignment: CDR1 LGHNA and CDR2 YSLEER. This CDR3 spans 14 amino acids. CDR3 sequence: CASSQDTAKETQYF. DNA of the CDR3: TGCGCCAGCAGCCAAGATACGGCGAAAGAGACCCAGTACTTC.

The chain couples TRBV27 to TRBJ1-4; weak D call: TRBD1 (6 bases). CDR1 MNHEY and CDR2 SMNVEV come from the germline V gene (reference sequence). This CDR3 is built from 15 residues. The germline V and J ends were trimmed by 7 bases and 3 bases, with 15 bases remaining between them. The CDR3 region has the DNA TGTGCCAGCATCCCACAGGGTACAGCTAATGAAAAACTGTTTTTT. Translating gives CASIPQGTANEKLFF.

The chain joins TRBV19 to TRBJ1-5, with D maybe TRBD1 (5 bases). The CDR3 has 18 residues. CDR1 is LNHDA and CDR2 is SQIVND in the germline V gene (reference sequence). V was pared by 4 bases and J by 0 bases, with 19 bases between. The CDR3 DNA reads TGTGCCAGTAGTAGGGGGATCTCCTCCCTATATAGCAATCAGCCCCAGCATTTT. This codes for CASSRGISSLYSNQPQHF.

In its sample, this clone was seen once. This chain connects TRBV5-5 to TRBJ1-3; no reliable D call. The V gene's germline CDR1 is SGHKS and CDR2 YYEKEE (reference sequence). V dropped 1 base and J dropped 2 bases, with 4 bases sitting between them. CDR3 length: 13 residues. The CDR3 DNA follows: TGTGCCAGCAGCTTGACAGCTGGAAACACCATATATTTT. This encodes CASSLTAGNTIYF. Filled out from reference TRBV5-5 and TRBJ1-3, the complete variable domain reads DAGVTQSPTHLIKTRGQQVTLRCSPISGHKSVSWYQQVLGQGPQFIFQYYEKEERGRGNFPDRFSARQFPNYSSELNVNALLLGDSALYLCASSLTAGNTIYFGEGSWLTVV.

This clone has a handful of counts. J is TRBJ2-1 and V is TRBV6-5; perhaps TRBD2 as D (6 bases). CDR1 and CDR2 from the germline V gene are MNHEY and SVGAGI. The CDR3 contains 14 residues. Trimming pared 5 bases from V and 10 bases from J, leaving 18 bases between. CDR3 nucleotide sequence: TGTGCCAGCAGTGCGCTAACTAGCTCTGGCGAGCAGTTCTTC. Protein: CASSALTSSGEQFF.

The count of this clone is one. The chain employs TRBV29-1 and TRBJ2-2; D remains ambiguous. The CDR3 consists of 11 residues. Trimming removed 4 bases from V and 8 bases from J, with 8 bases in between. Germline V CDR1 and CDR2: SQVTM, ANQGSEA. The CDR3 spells CSVADPGELFF. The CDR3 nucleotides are TGCAGCGTTGCCGACCCGGGGGAGCTGTTTTTT.

CDR3: CASSFGRTPGYTDTQYF. The DNA of the CDR3 is TGTGCCAGCAGCTTTGGACGGACCCCTGGATACACAGATACGCAGTATTTT. This rearrangement joins TRBV5-8 to TRBJ2-3, with D unresolved. V gave up 2 bases and J gave up 2 bases, with 18 bases separating them. The CDR3 sequence is 17 residues long. Per the germline V gene, CDR1 is SGHTS and CDR2 is YDEGEE.

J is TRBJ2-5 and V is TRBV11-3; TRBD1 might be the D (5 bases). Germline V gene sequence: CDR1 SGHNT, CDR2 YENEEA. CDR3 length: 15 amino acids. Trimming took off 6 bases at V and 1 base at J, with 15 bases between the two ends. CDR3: CASRPSAGPQETQYF. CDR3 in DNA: TGTGCCAGCAGGCCCAGTGCAGGGCCCCAAGAGACCCAGTACTTC.